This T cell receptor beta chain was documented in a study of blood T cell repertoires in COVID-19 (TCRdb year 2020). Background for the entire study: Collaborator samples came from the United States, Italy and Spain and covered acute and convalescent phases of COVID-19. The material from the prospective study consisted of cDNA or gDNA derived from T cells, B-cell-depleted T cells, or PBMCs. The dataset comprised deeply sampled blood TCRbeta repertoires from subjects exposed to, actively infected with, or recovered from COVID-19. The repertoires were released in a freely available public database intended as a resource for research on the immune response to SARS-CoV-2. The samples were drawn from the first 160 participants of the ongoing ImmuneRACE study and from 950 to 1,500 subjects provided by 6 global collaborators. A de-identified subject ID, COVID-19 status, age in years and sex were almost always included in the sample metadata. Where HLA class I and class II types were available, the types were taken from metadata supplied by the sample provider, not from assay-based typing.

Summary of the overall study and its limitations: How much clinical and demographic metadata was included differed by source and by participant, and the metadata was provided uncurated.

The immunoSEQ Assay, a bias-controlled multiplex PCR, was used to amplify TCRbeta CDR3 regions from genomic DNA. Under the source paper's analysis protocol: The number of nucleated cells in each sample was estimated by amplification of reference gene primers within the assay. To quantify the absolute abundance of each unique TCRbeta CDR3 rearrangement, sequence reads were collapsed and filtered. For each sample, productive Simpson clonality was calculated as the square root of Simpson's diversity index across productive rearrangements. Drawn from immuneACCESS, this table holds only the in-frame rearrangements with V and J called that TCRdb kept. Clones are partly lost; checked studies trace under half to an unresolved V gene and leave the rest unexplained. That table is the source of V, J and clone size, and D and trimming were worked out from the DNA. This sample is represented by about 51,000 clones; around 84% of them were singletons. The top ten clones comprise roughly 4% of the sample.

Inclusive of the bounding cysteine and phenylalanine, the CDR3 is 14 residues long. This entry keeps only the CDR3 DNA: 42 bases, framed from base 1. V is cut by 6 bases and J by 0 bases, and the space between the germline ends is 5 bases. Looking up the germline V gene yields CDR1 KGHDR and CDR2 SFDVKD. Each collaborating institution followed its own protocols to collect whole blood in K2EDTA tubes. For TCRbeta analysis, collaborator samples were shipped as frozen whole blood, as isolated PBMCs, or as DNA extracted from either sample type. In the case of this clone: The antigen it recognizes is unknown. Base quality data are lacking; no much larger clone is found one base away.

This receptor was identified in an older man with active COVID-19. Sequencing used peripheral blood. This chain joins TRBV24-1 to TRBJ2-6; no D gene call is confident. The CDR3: CATSHSSGANVLTF. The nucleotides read TGTGCCACCAGTCACAGCTCTGGGGCCAACGTCCTGACTTTC.